Each of the 17 T cell receptor beta chains below was sequenced from the same sample in a study of T cell repertoires in ileal Crohn's disease. This table comes from immunoSEQ multiplex PCR, and its TCRdb copy is limited to in-frame clones, with some not included. Of 6,000 or so clones in the sample, around 96% are singletons; the top ten hold 0.31%. Sequenced input: ileal tissue. The receptors were gathered from an adult with Crohn's disease.

The chain is built from TRBV5-5 and TRBJ2-7; D is perhaps TRBD2 (7 bases). This CDR3 contains 16 residues. V lost 0 bases and J 4 bases, leaving 17 bases between the germline ends. Germline-derived CDR1 and CDR2 are SGHKS and YYEKEE (reference sequence). CDR3 sequence: CASSLAGGAGAYEQYF. The CDR3 nucleotides read TGTGCCAGCAGCTTGGCCGGAGGGGCGGGGGCATACGAGCAGTACTTC.

The gene calls are TRBV6-5 and TRBJ1-1; tentatively, D is TRBD1 (6 bases). The CDR3 has 11 residues. Germline V CDR1 and CDR2: MNHEY, SVGAGI. Trimming removed 5 bases from V and 7 bases from J, with 8 bases in between. CDR3 bases: TGTGCCAGCAGTAACAGGGTTGAAGCTTTCTTT. This encodes CASSNRVEAFF.

The chain is built from TRBV19 and TRBJ1-1, with 11 bases lining up with TRBD1. The CDR3 covers 14 residues. The V gene's germline CDR1 is LNHDA and CDR2 SQIVND (reference sequence). V was clipped by 9 bases and J by 0 bases; unmatched bases: 3. CDR3: CASRTGGMNTEAFF. The CDR3 bases are TGTGCCAGCAGGACAGGGGGCATGAACACTGAAGCTTTCTTT.

This chain connects TRBV6-1 to TRBJ1-2; 12 nucleotides agree with TRBD1. The germline V gene encodes CDR1 MNHNS and CDR2 SASEGT. V was clipped by 4 bases and J by 6 bases; unmatched bases: 3. The CDR3 runs 14 residues. The CDR3 DNA reads as TGTGCCAGCAGTGGGGACAGGGGGCGTGATGGCTACACCTTC. Translating gives CASSGDRGRDGYTF.

The chain combines TRBV27 with TRBJ1-2; D gene ambiguous. Germline CDR1 MNHEY, CDR2 SMNVEV (reference sequence). V shed 6 bases and J shed 1 base, with 3 bases lying between them. CDR3 size: 11 residues. The CDR3 here is CASRSNYGYTF. CDR3 bases: TGTGCCAGCAGGAGTAACTATGGCTACACCTTC.

Notes on this clone: The junction departs from germline at one end; a sequencing error may be responsible. This chain links TRBV7-2 with TRBJ2-1; 8 bases are a match to TRBD2. The CDR3 is 14 residues long. Per germline, CDR1 SGHTA and CDR2 FQGNSA. The CDR3 nucleotides read TGTGCCAGCAACTTATTAGCGGGGTCCAATGAGCAGTTCTTC. Amino acid sequence: CASNLLAGSNEQFF.

This chain joins TRBV28 and TRBJ1-2; D is uncertain. The V gene's germline CDR1 is MDHEN and CDR2 SYDVKM. There are 12 residues in the CDR3. V dropped 6 bases and J dropped 8 bases, with 13 bases sitting between them. CDR3 DNA: TGTGCCAGCAGATACGGAACGGGGGGCTACACCTTC. Amino acid sequence: CASRYGTGGYTF.

This clone was found once. This sequence joins TRBV5-6 and TRBJ1-5; possibly TRBD1 for D (6 bases). V lost 0 bases and J lost 0, with 10 bases in between. From germline, CDR1 is SGHDT and CDR2 YYEEEE. The CDR3 has 16 residues. CDR3 DNA: TGTGCCAGCAGCTTGGCGGACAGCAATAGCAATCAGCCCCAGCATTTT. Its protein is CASSLADSNSNQPQHF. Supplemented by reference TRBV5-6 and TRBJ1-5, the full variable domain reads DAGVTQSPTHLIKTRGQQVTLRCSPKSGHDTVSWYQQALGQGPQFIFQYYEEEERQRGNFPDRFSGHQFPNYSSELNVNALLLGDSALYLCASSLADSNSNQPQHFGDGTRLSIL.

The chain employs TRBV2 and TRBJ1-3; TRBD1 agrees at 7 bases. Germline values: CDR1 SNHLY, CDR2 FYNNEI. The junction had 9 bases not matched to a gene; V was cut back by 7 bases and J by 0 bases. The CDR3 totals 16 residues. DNA for the CDR3: TGTGCCAGCACGGCAGGGACAGTGATCTCTGGAAACACCATATATTTT. The encoded protein is CASTAGTVISGNTIYF.

The rearrangement joins TRBV5-1 to TRBJ1-1; D gene unclear. Germline CDR1 SGHRS, CDR2 YFSETQ. CDR3 length equals 15 residues. The V end was cut by 0 bases, the J end by 1 base, with 10 bases between. This CDR3 is CASSLEHTPNTEAFF. CDR3 coding DNA: TGCGCCAGCAGCTTGGAGCATACCCCGAACACTGAAGCTTTCTTT. Using reference TRBV5-1 and TRBJ1-1 for the parts outside the CDR3, the full variable domain is KAGVTQTPRYLIKTRGQQVTLSCSPISGHRSVSWYQQTPGQGLQFLFEYFSETQRNKGNFPGRFSGRQFSNSRSEMNVSTLELGDSALYLCASSLEHTPNTEAFFGQGTRLTVV.

The rearrangement links TRBV6-7 to TRBJ1-1; possibly TRBD1 for D (5 bases). TRBV6-7 is classed as an ORF, of uncertain function. Trimming shortened V by 6 bases and J by 3 bases, and 14 bases separated the two germline ends. This CDR3 spans 14 amino acids. CDR3 amino acids: CASRRQFLYTEAFF. CDR3 coding DNA: TGTGCCAGCAGGAGACAGTTTCTATACACTGAAGCTTTCTTT.

This clone came up once. The chain joins TRBV4-2 to TRBJ1-5; 10 bases align to TRBD1. Per germline, CDR1 LGHNA and CDR2 YNFKEQ. With 1 base clipped from V and 3 bases from J, the junction kept 9 bases outside the gene matches. The CDR3 contains 18 residues. The DNA of the CDR3 is TGTGCCAGCAGCCAAGTCTTAGAAGGGACAGGGGCCAATCAGCCCCAGCATTTT. This codes for CASSQVLEGTGANQPQHF.

The chain links TRBV5-4 to TRBJ1-1, with 7 bases that match TRBD1. With V trimmed by 4 bases and J by 6 bases, 12 bases remained unmatched. This CDR3 spans 15 amino acids. Germline CDR1 SGHNT, CDR2 YYREEE (reference sequence). The CDR3 sequence is CASSLRQGRRAEAFF. The CDR3 DNA is TGTGCCAGCAGCCTTCGACAGGGAAGGAGGGCTGAAGCTTTCTTT.

V and J are TRBV7-3 and TRBJ2-7, with 8 positions matching TRBD1. This CDR3 is built from 15 residues. With 5 bases clipped from V and 11 bases from J, the junction kept 17 bases outside the gene matches. Germline V gives CDR1 SGHTA, CDR2 FQGTGA. The CDR3 here is CASSPLEYRTGLEYV. The CDR3 DNA reads as TGTGCCAGCAGCCCACTTGAATACCGGACAGGGCTGGAGTACGTC.

This chain links TRBV2 with TRBJ2-7; TRBD1 might be the D (6 bases). CDR1 SNHLY and CDR2 FYNNEI come from the germline V gene. V was cut by 9 bases and J by 1 base, with 16 bases left in between. The CDR3 consists of 14 residues. This CDR3 is CASSQGAMSYEQYF. CDR3 DNA sequence: TGTGCCAGTTCACAGGGCGCCATGTCCTACGAGCAGTACTTC.

The chain couples TRBV29-1 to TRBJ2-3; 10 bases align to TRBD2. The CDR3 spans 13 residues. Germline CDR1 reads SQVTM; CDR2 reads ANQGSEA. J lost 4 bases, V lost 5 bases, and 3 bases had no gene match. CDR3 sequence: CSVTAGGSDTQYF. CDR3 in DNA: TGCAGCGTTACAGCGGGGGGGTCAGATACGCAGTATTTT.

The rearrangement joins TRBV6-5 to TRBJ2-1, with TRBD2 matching 11 bases. This CDR3 has 15 amino acids. Germline trimming cut 8 bases from V and 6 bases from J; bases unmatched to any gene: 9. Germline V gene data show CDR1 as MNHEY and CDR2 as SVGAGI. The CDR3 bases are TGTGCCAGCCGGATTGTAGCGGGGGGGGGCAATGAGCAGTTCTTC. It codes for CASRIVAGGGNEQFF.